Following are 20 T cell receptor beta chains from one sample sequenced in a study of blood T cells in healthy people across ages. It was with a sample-barcoded 5' primer and a J-beta primer mix that a second PCR of roughly 6 to 11 cycles was run. TCRdb processed the 5' RACE reads anew with MiXCR; each CDR3 protein has one entry. There are about 580,000 distinct CDR3 sequences in the sample; around half occur only once, and 20% to 25% lies in the top ten. Material: blood. Receptor source: a man older than 75 in good health.

This chain connects TRBV5-1 to TRBJ2-1, with D hard to call. V lost 4 bases and J 5 bases, leaving 7 bases between the germline ends. The CDR3 extends over 12 amino acids. The germline CDR1 and CDR2 sequences are SGHRS and YFSETQ. The CDR3 loop is CASSRADNEQFF. In DNA, the CDR3 is TGCGCCAGCAGCCGGGCCGACAATGAGCAGTTCTTC.

The chain carries TRBV6-2 or TRBV6-3 and TRBJ2-7, with TRBD2 identical over 9 bases. Germline values: CDR1 MNHEY, CDR2 SVGEGT. The CDR3 spans 14 residues. V lost 7 bases, J lost 2 bases, and 6 bases stayed unmatched. CDR3: CASNFVAGAYEQYF. CDR3 sequence (DNA): TGTGCCAGCAACTTCGTAGCGGGGGCCTACGAGCAGTACTTC.

V and J are TRBV11-1 and TRBJ1-1; D remains ambiguous. Germline CDR1 and CDR2: SGHAT and FQDESV (reference sequence). Between the trimmed V and J ends, which lost 3 bases and 5 bases, there was a span of 10 bases. The CDR3 totals 13 residues. The DNA of the CDR3 is TGTGCCAGCAGCTTTGGGTCCGGGACTGAAGCTTTCTTT. Translated: CASSFGSGTEAFF.

This clonotype was found a few times. V and J are TRBV7-8 and TRBJ2-5; 9 positions match TRBD2. With V trimmed by 7 bases and J by 2 bases, 11 bases remained unmatched. The CDR3 length is 16 residues. The germline V gene encodes CDR1 SGHVS and CDR2 FQNEAQ. The CDR3 nucleotides read TGTGCCAGCAACCCAACGGGCACTAGCGGGCAAGAGACCCAGTACTTC. It encodes CASNPTGTSGQETQYF.

The gene calls are TRBV7-2 and TRBJ2-1; D may be TRBD1 (6 bases). The J call may be mistaken, given a closer DNA end match to TRBJ2-7. The CDR3 consists of 13 residues. Germline CDR1 reads SGHTA; CDR2 reads FQGNSA. In DNA, the CDR3 is TGTGCCAGCAGCTTCACAGGGACCCCAGAGCAGTACTTC. Protein product: CASSFTGTPEQYF.

This clonotype turned up a few times. The CDR3 DNA sequence: TGTGCCAGCAGCTTAGAGGGGGGTCTCCGGGAGCAGTTCTTC. Its translation is CASSLEGGLREQFF. The V gene is TRBV7-2, the J gene TRBJ2-1; D is perhaps TRBD1 or TRBD2 (6 bases each). The V end lost 1 base, the J end lost 10 bases, and 14 bases lay between the germline ends. This CDR3 has 14 residues. Germline lookup yields CDR1 SGHTA and CDR2 FQGNSA.

The chain links TRBV5-1 to TRBJ2-1; weak D call: TRBD2 (6 bases). CDR1 SGHRS and CDR2 YFSETQ come from the germline V gene. The CDR3 has 16 residues. With 0 bases removed from V and 2 bases from J, the gap between germline ends came to 12 bases. CDR3 sequence: CASSLGDGGTYNEQFF. In DNA, the CDR3 is TGCGCCAGCAGCTTGGGGGACGGCGGGACCTACAATGAGCAGTTCTTC.

To note about this clonotype: A clone one base away is much larger, so this may be a read error. The CDR3, as DNA: TGTGCCAGCAGCTTAGGACGGATCAATGAGCAGTTCTTC. Translated: CASSLGRINEQFF. This chain uses TRBV7-2 with TRBJ2-1; D unclear. This CDR3 region has 13 residues. Deletions cut 1 base from V and 6 bases from J, with 7 bases between. Per germline, CDR1 SGHTA and CDR2 FQGNSA.

Comments on this clonotype: This may stem from a read error, because a much larger clone lies one nucleotide away. The genes are TRBV20-1 and TRBJ2-5; 12 nucleotides agree with TRBD2. The DNA end lines up better with TRBJ2-7; the J call may be wrong. The CDR3 totals 14 residues. Germline V gene lookup returns CDR1 DFQATT and CDR2 SNEGSKA (reference sequence). The CDR3 DNA reads TGCAGTGCCCGGACTAGCGGGACCCACTACGAGCAGTACTTC. Encoded protein: CSARTSGTHYEQYF.

V usage is TRBV10-3 and J usage is TRBJ1-1; the match to TRBD1 covers 8 bases. The junction had 6 bases not matched to a gene; V was cut back by 7 bases and J by 5 bases. This CDR3 has 13 residues. Germline V gene sequence: CDR1 ENHRY, CDR2 SYGVKD. The chain's CDR3 is CAINQGAVTEAFF. The CDR3 DNA follows: TGTGCCATCAACCAGGGGGCGGTTACTGAAGCTTTCTTT.

This clonotype was counted a few times. This chain links TRBV7-2 with TRBJ2-6; perhaps D is TRBD1 or TRBD2 (5 bases each). Germline CDR1 is SGHTA and CDR2 is FQGNSA. The V and J ends lost 5 bases and 3 bases respectively, with 14 bases between them. The CDR3 extends over 16 amino acids. CDR3 protein: CASSPGPSNGANVLTF. The CDR3, as DNA: TGTGCCAGCAGCCCGGGACCCTCTAATGGGGCCAACGTCCTGACTTTC.

The chain links TRBV7-3 to TRBJ2-3; tentatively, D is TRBD1 or TRBD2 (6 bases each). V was clipped by 4 bases and J by 4 bases, with 18 bases between them. Germline V CDR1 and CDR2: SGHTA, FQGTGA. This CDR3 comprises 16 residues. The CDR3 nucleotides are TGTGCCAGCAGCTCACGGTCCGGAAGGGGGGCAGATACGCAGTATTTT. Its protein product is CASSSRSGRGADTQYF.

Only a few counts were recorded for this clonotype. The V and J genes are TRBV10-3 and TRBJ2-1; perhaps TRBD1 as D (6 bases). The CDR3 extends over 14 amino acids. Trimming removed 11 bases at V and 1 base at J, with 15 bases between. Germline V CDR1 and CDR2: ENHRY, SYGVKD. The CDR3 loop is CAGGGGDSYNEQFF. The CDR3 DNA reads TGTGCCGGGGGTGGGGGCGATTCCTACAATGAGCAGTTCTTC.

The V call is TRBV9, the J call TRBJ1-6; D might be TRBD1 (5 bases). CDR1 is SGDLS and CDR2 is YYNGEE in the germline V gene. Trimming pared 3 bases from V and 10 bases from J, leaving 17 bases between. This CDR3 has 15 amino acids. The CDR3 spells CASSGGPRIDSPLHF. DNA of the CDR3: TGTGCCAGCAGCGGGGGACCGCGGATAGACTCACCCCTCCACTTT. The entire variable domain, with the rest obtained from reference TRBV9 and TRBJ1-6, is as follows: DSGVTQTPKHLITATGQRVTLRCSPRSGDLSVYWYQQSLDQGLQFLIQYYNGEERAKGNILERFSAQQFPDLHSELNLSSLELGDSALYFCASSGGPRIDSPLHFGNGTRLTVT.

The V gene is TRBV10-2, the J gene TRBJ2-4, with D unclear. The end of the DNA is better explained by TRBJ2-7, so the J call may be wrong. The V gene's germline CDR1 is WSHSY and CDR2 SAAADI. The length of the CDR3 is 12 residues. CDR3 protein: CASRDPSYEQYF. In nucleotides, the CDR3 is TGCGCCAGCAGAGACCCCTCCTACGAGCAGTACTTC.

The chain employs TRBV7-3 and TRBJ2-1, with 8 bases that match TRBD1. From germline, CDR1 is SGHTA and CDR2 FQGTGA. CDR3 size: 15 residues. With 1 base clipped from V and 6 bases from J, the junction kept 5 bases outside the gene matches. This CDR3 reads CASSLNGQGINEQFF. As DNA, the CDR3 is TGTGCCAGCAGCTTAAATGGACAGGGTATCAATGAGCAGTTCTTC.

The J gene is TRBJ2-3, the V gene TRBV7-2, with 8 nucleotides matching TRBD2. The CDR3 has 17 amino acids. Germline assignment: CDR1 SGHTA and CDR2 FQGNSA. The J segment lost 3 bases and the V segment lost 2 bases, leaving 10 bases of the junction unmatched. CDR3 DNA sequence: TGTGCCAGCAGCTTAACTCCCCCGCGGGGGGCTACAGATACGCAGTATTTT. Its translation: CASSLTPPRGATDTQYF.

The chain has TRBV20-1 and TRBJ2-3, with 12 bases aligning to TRBD2. The CDR3 totals 14 residues. J gave up 5 bases and V 6 bases, and 6 bases lay outside the gene matches. Germline V gene sequence: CDR1 DFQATT, CDR2 SNEGSKA (reference sequence). CDR3 sequence: CSAMTSGGLDTQYF. CDR3 DNA: TGCAGTGCAATGACTAGCGGGGGTTTAGATACGCAGTATTTT.

In its sample, this clonotype was seen a few times. Because the CDR3's place on the DNA is in doubt, the DNA is left out and the CDR3 is given as listed by TCRdb. The chain is built from TRBV28 and TRBJ1-2; the DNA was not compared with TRBD1, the D call given in the table. The CDR3 contains 14 residues when both ends are counted. Germline CDR1 MDHEN, CDR2 SYDVKM. CDR3 sequence reads: CASSSSGSDYGYTF.

This clonotype was seen a few times. J is TRBJ1-4 and V is TRBV7-2; D gene ambiguous. Trimming took 5 bases from V and 0 from J, leaving 13 bases between them. CDR1 is SGHTA, CDR2 FQGNSA, per germline. The CDR3 runs to 16 residues. The chain's CDR3 is CASSPGRGATNEKLFF. In nucleotides, the CDR3 is TGTGCCAGCAGCCCTGGACGCGGCGCAACTAATGAAAAACTGTTTTTT.